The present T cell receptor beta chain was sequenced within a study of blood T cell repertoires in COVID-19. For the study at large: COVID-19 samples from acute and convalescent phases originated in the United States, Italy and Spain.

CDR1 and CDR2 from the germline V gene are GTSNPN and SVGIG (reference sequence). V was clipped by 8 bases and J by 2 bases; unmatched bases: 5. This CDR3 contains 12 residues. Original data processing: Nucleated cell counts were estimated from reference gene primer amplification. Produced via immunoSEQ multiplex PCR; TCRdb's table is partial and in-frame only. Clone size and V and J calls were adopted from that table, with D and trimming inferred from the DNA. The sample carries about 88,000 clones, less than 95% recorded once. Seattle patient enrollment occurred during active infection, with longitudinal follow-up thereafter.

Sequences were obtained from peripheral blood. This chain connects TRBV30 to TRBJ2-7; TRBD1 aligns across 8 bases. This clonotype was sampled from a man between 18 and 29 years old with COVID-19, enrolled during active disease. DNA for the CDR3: TGTGCCGTCCGGGACAGGCCCTACGAGCAGTACTTC. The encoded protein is CAVRDRPYEQYF.